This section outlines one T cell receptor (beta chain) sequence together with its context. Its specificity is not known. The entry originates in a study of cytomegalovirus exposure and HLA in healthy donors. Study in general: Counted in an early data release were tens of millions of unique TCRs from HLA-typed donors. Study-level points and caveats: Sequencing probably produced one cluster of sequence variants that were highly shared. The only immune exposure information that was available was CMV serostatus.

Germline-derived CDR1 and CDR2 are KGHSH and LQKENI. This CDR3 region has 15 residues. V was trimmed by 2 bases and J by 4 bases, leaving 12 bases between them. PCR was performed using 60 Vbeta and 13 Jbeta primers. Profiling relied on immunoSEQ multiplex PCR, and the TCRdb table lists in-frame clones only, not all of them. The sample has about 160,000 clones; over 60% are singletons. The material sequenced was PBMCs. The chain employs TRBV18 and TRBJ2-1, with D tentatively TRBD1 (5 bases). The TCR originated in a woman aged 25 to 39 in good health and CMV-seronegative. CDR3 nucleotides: TGTGCCAGCTCACCAGGGGCGCCAGGTTACAATGAGCAGTTCTTC. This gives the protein CASSPGAPGYNEQFF.